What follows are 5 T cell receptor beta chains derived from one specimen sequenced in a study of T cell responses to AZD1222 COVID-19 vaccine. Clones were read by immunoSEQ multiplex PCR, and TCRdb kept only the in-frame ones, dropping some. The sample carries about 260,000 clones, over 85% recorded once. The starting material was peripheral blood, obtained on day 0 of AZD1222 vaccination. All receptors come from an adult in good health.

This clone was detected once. CDR3 DNA: TGTGCCAGCAGCTTGCGGGGGGAGAGGGAGCTGTTTTTT. This encodes CASSLRGERELFF. The gene calls are TRBV5-4 and TRBJ2-2, with 7 bases fitting TRBD2. The CDR3 sequence is 13 residues long. The V segment lost 1 base and the J segment 9 bases; nucleotides outside the gene matches: 3. Germline V gives CDR1 SGHNT, CDR2 YYREEE (reference sequence). The whole variable domain, filled in from reference TRBV5-4 and TRBJ2-2, reads ETGVTQSPTHLIKTRGQQVTLRCSSQSGHNTVSWYQQALGQGPQFIFQYYREEENGRGNFPPRFSGLQFPNYSSELNVNALELDDSALYLCASSLRGERELFFGEGSRLTVL.

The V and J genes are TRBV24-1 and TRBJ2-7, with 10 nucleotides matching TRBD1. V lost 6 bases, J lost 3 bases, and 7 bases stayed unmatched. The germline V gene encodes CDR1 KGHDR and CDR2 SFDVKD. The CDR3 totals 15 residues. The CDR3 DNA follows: TGTGCCACCAGTACCGGGACAGGGGTTTTCTACGAGCAGTACTTC. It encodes CATSTGTGVFYEQYF.

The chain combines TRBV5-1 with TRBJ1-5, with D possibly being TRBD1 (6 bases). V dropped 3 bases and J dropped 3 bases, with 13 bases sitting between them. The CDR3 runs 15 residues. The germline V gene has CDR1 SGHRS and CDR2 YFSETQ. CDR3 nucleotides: TGCGCCAGCAGCTCTGCGGGGGCCTTCAATCAGCCCCAGCATTTT. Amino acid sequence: CASSSAGAFNQPQHF.

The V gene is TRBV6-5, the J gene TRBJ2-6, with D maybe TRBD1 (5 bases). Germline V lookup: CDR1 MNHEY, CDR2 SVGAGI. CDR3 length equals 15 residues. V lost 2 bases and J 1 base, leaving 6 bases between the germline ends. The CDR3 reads CASSYRGSGANVLTF. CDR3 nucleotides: TGTGCCAGCAGTTACAGGGGTTCTGGGGCCAACGTCCTGACTTTC.

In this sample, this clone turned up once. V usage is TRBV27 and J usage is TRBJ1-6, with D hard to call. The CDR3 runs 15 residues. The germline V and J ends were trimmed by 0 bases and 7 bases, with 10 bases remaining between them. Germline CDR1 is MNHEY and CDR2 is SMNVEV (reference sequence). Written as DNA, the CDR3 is TGTGCCAGCAGTTTATCGAGTGACATCAATTCACCCCTCCACTTT. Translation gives CASSLSSDINSPLHF.